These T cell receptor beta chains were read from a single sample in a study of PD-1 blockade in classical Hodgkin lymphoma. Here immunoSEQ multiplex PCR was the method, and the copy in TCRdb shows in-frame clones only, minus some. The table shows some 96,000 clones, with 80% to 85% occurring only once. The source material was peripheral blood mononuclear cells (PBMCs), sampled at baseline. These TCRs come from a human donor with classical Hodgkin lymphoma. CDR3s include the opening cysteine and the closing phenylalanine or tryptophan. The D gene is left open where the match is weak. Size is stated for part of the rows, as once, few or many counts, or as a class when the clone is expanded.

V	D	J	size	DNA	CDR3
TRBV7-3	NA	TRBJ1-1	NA	TGTGCCAGCGGGGACACGCCCGGGGCTGAAGCTTTCTTT	CASGDTPGAEAFF
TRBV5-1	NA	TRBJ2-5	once	TGCGCCAGCAGCCCCGCGGTCCAAGAGACCCAGTACTTC	CASSPAVQETQYF
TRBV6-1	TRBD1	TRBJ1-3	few	TGTGCCAGCAGTCAGGACAGGGGGCTTGGAAACACCATATATTTT	CASSQDRGLGNTIYF
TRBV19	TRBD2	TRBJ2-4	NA	TGTGCCAGTAGTATTAGCGGGAGGACAAAAAACATTCAGTACTTC	CASSISGRTKNIQYF
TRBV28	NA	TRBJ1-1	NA	TGTGCCAGCAGTCCCGCGGGGGCCCATCGGGACACTGAAGCTTTCTTT	CASSPAGAHRDTEAFF
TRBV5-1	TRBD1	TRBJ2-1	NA	TGCGCCAGCAGCTTGGCAGGGGGCGAGGTCGCTGAGCAGTTCTTC	CASSLAGGEVAEQFF
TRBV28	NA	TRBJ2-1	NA	TGTGCCAGCACCCCAGGTTCCACAGGTTACAATGAGCAGTTCTTC	CASTPGSTGYNEQFF
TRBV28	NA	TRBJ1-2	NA	TGTGCCAGCAGTCCGGGACCTAACTATGGCTACACCTTC	CASSPGPNYGYTF
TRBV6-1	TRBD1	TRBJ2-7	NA	TGTGCCAGCAGTCTAACAGGGGGACAGGGGTACGAGCAGTACTTC	CASSLTGGQGYEQYF
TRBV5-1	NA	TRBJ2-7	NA	TGCGCCAGCAGCTTGACCGTCACCTACGAGCAGTACTTC	CASSLTVTYEQYF
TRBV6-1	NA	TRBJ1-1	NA	TGTGCCAGCAGCGCCCTAGGAGGGGCTGAAGCTTTCTTT	CASSALGGAEAFF
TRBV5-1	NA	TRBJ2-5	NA	TGCGCCAGCAGCCGAGGAGGGGGGAGCGAAGAGACCCAGTACTTC	CASSRGGGSEETQYF
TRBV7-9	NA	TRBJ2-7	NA	TGTGCCAGCAGCCTAACCAGACCGGGACTGCGAGACTACGAGCAGTACTTC	CASSLTRPGLRDYEQYF
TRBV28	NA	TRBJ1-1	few	TGTGCCGGAAGATGTGCTTTCTTT	CAGRCAFF
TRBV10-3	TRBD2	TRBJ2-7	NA	TGTGCCATCAGTGAAACCCGGACTAGCGGAGACTACGAGCAGTACTTC	CAISETRTSGDYEQYF
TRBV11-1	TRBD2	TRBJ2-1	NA	TGTGCCAGCAGTCTACTAGCGGGAGGCCGGCGTGAGCAGTTCTTC	CASSLLAGGRREQFF
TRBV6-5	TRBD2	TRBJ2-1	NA	TGTGCCAGCAGCTCCCCGGGACTAGGTGAGCAGTTCTTC	CASSSPGLGEQFF
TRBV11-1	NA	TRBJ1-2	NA	TGTGCCAGCAGCTCGGACAGCTACTATGGCTACACCTTC	CASSSDSYYGYTF
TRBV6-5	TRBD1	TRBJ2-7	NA	TGTGCCAGCAGTTACTCTGGACAGGTACCCTACGAGCAGTACTTC	CASSYSGQVPYEQYF
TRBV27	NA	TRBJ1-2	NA	TGTGCCAGCAGTTTATCGGTGGGCCTTGGGTCTGGCTACACCTTC	CASSLSVGLGSGYTF
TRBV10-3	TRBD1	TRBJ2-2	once	TGTGCCGGCGGACAGGGAGGCACCGGGGAGCTGTTTTTT	CAGGQGGTGELFF
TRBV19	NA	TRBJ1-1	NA	TGTGCCAGTAGTATCGGGAGGAGCACTGAAGCTTTCTTT	CASSIGRSTEAFF
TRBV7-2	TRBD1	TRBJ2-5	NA	TGTGCCAGCAGCAAACAGGGGTGGGAGGAGACCCAGTACTTC	CASSKQGWEETQYF
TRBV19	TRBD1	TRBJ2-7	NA	TGTGCCAGTAAAACAGGGGTCGGTTCCTACGAGCAGTACTTC	CASKTGVGSYEQYF
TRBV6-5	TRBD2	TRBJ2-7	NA	TGTGCCAGCAGTTATCGACTAGCGGGCCACGAGCAGTACTTC	CASSYRLAGHEQYF
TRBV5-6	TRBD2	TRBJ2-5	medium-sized	TGTGCCAGCAGCACGGGACTAGGGTCCCAACAAGAGACCCAGTACTTC	CASSTGLGSQQETQYF
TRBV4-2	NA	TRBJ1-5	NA	TGTGCCAGCAGCCAAGTGGTACGGGGGGCCCAGCCCCAGCATTTT	CASSQVVRGAQPQHF
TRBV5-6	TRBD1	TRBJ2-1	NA	TGTGCCAGCAGCTTCACAGGGGTCGCAAATGAGCAGTTCTTC	CASSFTGVANEQFF
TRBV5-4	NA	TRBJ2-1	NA	TGTGCCAGCAGCCGGGACGCCGGTTATGAGCAGTTCTTC	CASSRDAGYEQFF
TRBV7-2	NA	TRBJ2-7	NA	TGTGCCAGCAAACCTCGGGGGGACACCTACTACGAGCAGTACTTC	CASKPRGDTYYEQYF
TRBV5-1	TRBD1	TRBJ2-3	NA	TGCGCCAGCAGCTTGGGACAGGGCGGAGATACGCAGTATTTT	CASSLGQGGDTQYF
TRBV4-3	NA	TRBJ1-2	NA	TGCGCCAGCAGCCAAGACCTGACAGTCGGCGATGGCTACACCTTC	CASSQDLTVGDGYTF